The entry that follows covers one T cell receptor beta chain sequence. The sample originates from a study of blood T cell repertoires in COVID-19. On the study more broadly: T cells, B-cell-depleted T cells, or PBMCs supplied cDNA or gDNA.

What the recovered Cohort 3 donors had was two negative PCRs, clearance, or symptom resolution. Using immunoSEQ multiplex PCR, the repertoire was profiled, and TCRdb retains in-frame clones only, with some absent. Among roughly 250,000 clones listed, roughly nine tenths were seen once. The sequencing sample was made of PBMCs or T cells enriched from blood (not recorded which). This clonotype was sampled from a woman under 30 who had recovered from COVID-19.

CDR3 nucleotides: TGTGCCAGCAGCACCCCCGGACAGGGTCCTTTCTATGGCTACACCTTC. Translating gives CASSTPGQGPFYGYTF. The chain couples TRBV28 to TRBJ1-2, with 8 positions matching TRBD1. CDR1 and CDR2 (germline): MDHEN, SYDVKM. CDR3 length equals 16 residues. The V segment lost 6 bases and the J segment 4 bases; nucleotides outside the gene matches: 13.